Shown below are 12 T cell receptor beta chains from a single sample sequenced in a study of CD4 T cells in relation to SARS-CoV-2 and coronaviruses. The method was immunoSEQ multiplex PCR; TCRdb's version includes in-frame clones alone and lacks a portion of them. The sample records more than 35,000 clones, around 77% being singletons. These receptors have no identified antigens. The source material was memory CD4+ T cells from PBMCs, cultured in vitro. The source of these receptors is an adult with COVID-19.

The V gene is TRBV10-3, the J gene TRBJ2-1; D gene unclear. This CDR3 spans 13 amino acids. Per germline, CDR1 ENHRY and CDR2 SYGVKD. With 7 bases removed from V and 5 bases from J, the gap between germline ends came to 12 bases. The CDR3 region has the DNA TGTGCCATCACAGGAACGATAAACAATGAGCAGTTCTTC. Protein: CAITGTINNEQFF.

The gene calls are TRBV7-2 and TRBJ2-1; D not certain. The germline CDR1 and CDR2 sequences are SGHTA and FQGNSA. The V end was cut by 4 bases, the J end by 3 bases, with 7 bases between. The CDR3 has 13 amino acids. In nucleotides, the CDR3 is TGTGCCAGCAGCTCCAGTCACTACAATGAGCAGTTCTTC. Its protein product is CASSSSHYNEQFF.

The J gene is TRBJ2-3, the V gene TRBV6-6; 8 bases are shared with TRBD1. This CDR3 region has 14 residues. Trimming took 8 bases from V and 6 from J; bases not matched to a gene: 10. In germline, CDR1 is MNHNY, CDR2 SVGAGI (reference sequence). CDR3 sequence reads: CASESGGAGDTQYF. The CDR3 DNA follows: TGTGCCAGCGAGTCAGGGGGCGCTGGGGATACGCAGTATTTT.

This clone was observed a handful of times. J is TRBJ1-4 and V is TRBV5-6, with a weak D call TRBD1 (6 bases). There are 15 residues in the CDR3. Between the trimmed V and J ends, which lost 2 bases and 2 bases, there was a span of 10 bases. The germline CDR1 and CDR2 sequences are SGHDT and YYEEEE. DNA of the CDR3: TGTGCCAGCAGCTTACAGGGATCCACTAATGAAAAACTGTTTTTT. It translates to CASSLQGSTNEKLFF.

The V call is TRBV11-2, the J call TRBJ2-5; TRBD2 aligns across 9 bases. Germline V lookup: CDR1 SGHAT, CDR2 FQNNGV. The CDR3 totals 14 residues. V lost 3 bases and J lost 4; bases outside the gene matches: 3. The DNA for the CDR3 is TGTGCCAGCAGCTTTGCGGGAGGGCCAGAGACCCAGTACTTC. This gives the protein CASSFAGGPETQYF.

The chain employs TRBV28 and TRBJ2-7; no clear D gene. V lost 5 bases to trimming and J lost 1 base, with 18 bases between them. This CDR3 contains 16 residues. In germline, CDR1 is MDHEN, CDR2 SYDVKM. This CDR3 reads CASSQPDAVRSYEQYF. The CDR3 DNA reads TGTGCCAGCAGTCAACCCGACGCGGTCCGGTCCTACGAGCAGTACTTC.

V gene TRBV19 combines with J gene TRBJ2-7; 9 bases are shared with TRBD2. Per the germline V gene, CDR1 is LNHDA and CDR2 is SQIVND (reference sequence). The CDR3 extends over 14 amino acids. V dropped 2 bases and J dropped 8; count of bases not matched to a gene: 7. This chain's CDR3 is CASSIRTSDSKQYF. The CDR3 DNA reads as TGTGCCAGTAGTATAAGGACTAGCGATTCCAAGCAGTACTTC.

This clone was seen only a few times. The chain joins TRBV11-2 to TRBJ1-1; TRBD1 matches at 8 bases. Trimming cost V 7 bases and J 8 bases; bases outside gene matches: 6. CDR1 is SGHAT, CDR2 FQNNGV, per germline. The CDR3 runs to 12 residues. CDR3 sequence: CASNLRTGEAFF. CDR3 in DNA: TGTGCCAGCAACCTACGGACAGGGGAAGCTTTCTTT.

This chain joins TRBV28 and TRBJ1-2; TRBD1 matches at 11 bases. The CDR3 loop spans 17 amino acids. Germline CDR1 and CDR2: MDHEN and SYDVKM. V was pared by 5 bases and J by 8 bases, with 16 bases of the junction left unmatched. CDR3 DNA: TGTGCCAGCAGTGAAACCGGGACAGGGGGTTCCGATAACGGCTACACCTTC. It is translated as CASSETGTGGSDNGYTF.

CDR3 region: CSVELAGFNEQFF. The CDR3 region has the DNA TGCAGCGTTGAACTAGCGGGATTTAATGAGCAGTTCTTC. The rearrangement uses TRBV29-1 and TRBJ2-1; TRBD2 aligns across 9 bases. This CDR3 spans 13 amino acids. V shed 2 bases and J 7 bases; nucleotides not matched to a gene: 3. The V gene's germline CDR1 is SQVTM and CDR2 ANQGSEA.

The chain is built from TRBV3-1 (or the pseudogene TRBV3-2) and TRBJ2-4; TRBD1 is a possible D gene (6 bases). This CDR3 has 19 amino acids. The V and J ends lost 1 base and 0 bases respectively, with 19 bases between them. Germline values: CDR1 LGHDT, CDR2 YNNKEL (reference sequence). CDR3: CASSQALDRYLLAKNIQYF. In DNA form, the CDR3 reads TGTGCCAGCAGCCAAGCTTTAGACAGGTACCTTCTAGCCAAAAACATTCAGTACTTC.

The V and J genes are TRBV5-1 and TRBJ2-5; 11 bases agree with TRBD1. The J segment lost 5 bases and the V segment lost 2 bases, leaving 8 bases of the junction unmatched. Germline V gives CDR1 SGHRS, CDR2 YFSETQ. There are 16 residues in the CDR3. The CDR3 here is CASSLGPGQGGETQYF. For the CDR3, the DNA is TGCGCCAGCAGCTTAGGCCCGGGACAGGGGGGGGAGACCCAGTACTTC.